This entry lists 31 T cell receptor beta chains sequenced from one sample in a study of shared clonotypes between healthy human individuals. Sequencing used immunoSEQ multiplex PCR; TCRdb keeps in-frame clones, though not all of them. This table has approximately 1.4 million clones, approximately 98% appearing once. The sequencing sample was made of naive CD4+ T cells sorted from blood. Sample subset: CD45RA+ positively selected. The receptors originated from a man between 25 and 39 years old in good health.

This chain uses TRBV5-1 with TRBJ2-1; 15 positions agree with TRBD2. Germline values: CDR1 SGHRS, CDR2 YFSETQ. V trimming: 3 bases; J trimming: 5 bases; junction bases outside the gene matches: 9. The CDR3 length is 18 residues. The chain's CDR3 is CASSWGLAGGRDNNEQFF. In nucleotides, the CDR3 is TGCGCCAGCAGCTGGGGACTAGCGGGAGGCAGGGATAACAATGAGCAGTTCTTC.

V is TRBV5-1 and J is TRBJ2-5; 7 positions agree with TRBD1. Germline loops: CDR1 SGHRS, CDR2 YFSETQ. This CDR3 is built from 16 residues. Trimming took 4 bases from V and 2 from J; bases not matched to a gene: 11. CDR3 loop: CASSSTGATYQETQYF. The CDR3 nucleotides read TGCGCCAGCAGCAGTACAGGGGCAACATATCAAGAGACCCAGTACTTC.

Concerning this clone: Other DNA sequences in this sample translate to the same CDR3. This sequence joins TRBV30 and TRBJ1-2, with a possible D match to TRBD1 (5 bases). V was clipped by 2 bases and J by 5 bases, with 9 bases between them. From germline, CDR1 is GTSNPN and CDR2 SVGIG (reference sequence). This CDR3 has 12 residues. CDR3 loop: CAWSPGGYGYTF. The CDR3, as DNA: TGTGCCTGGAGTCCGGGGGGGTATGGCTACACCTTC. Supplemented by reference TRBV30 and TRBJ1-2, the full variable domain reads SQTIHQWPATLVQPVGSPLSLECTVEGTSNPNLYWYRQAAGRGLQLLFYSVGIGQISSEVPQNLSASRPQDRQFILSSKKLLLSDSGFYLCAWSPGGYGYTFGSGTRLTVV.

The chain joins TRBV5-1 to TRBJ2-2; possibly TRBD1 for D (6 bases). CDR3 length equals 14 residues. CDR1 is SGHRS, CDR2 YFSETQ, per germline. V lost 2 bases, J lost 6 bases, and 11 bases lay in between. The DNA of the CDR3 is TGCGCCAGCAGCTTTGTAGCAGGGGCCGGGGAGCTGTTTTTT. It codes for CASSFVAGAGELFF.

The chain links TRBV10-3 to TRBJ2-3; D not resolved. V gave up 7 bases and J gave up 2 bases, with 19 bases separating them. Germline V gene sequence: CDR1 ENHRY, CDR2 SYGVKD. The CDR3 is made up of 16 amino acids. CDR3 DNA: TGTGCCATCAACGATGGCAGTCACATAGACACAGATACGCAGTATTTT. The encoded protein is CAINDGSHIDTDTQYF.

The rearrangement uses TRBV2 and TRBJ1-1, with 7 bases aligning to TRBD1. Germline V gene sequence: CDR1 SNHLY, CDR2 FYNNEI. CDR3 length: 17 amino acids. The trim removed 3 bases at V and 0 bases at J, leaving 10 bases unmatched. This CDR3 is CASSDPDRVLLNTEAFF. The CDR3 region has the DNA TGTGCCAGCAGTGACCCTGACAGGGTACTACTGAACACTGAAGCTTTCTTT. The variable domain in full, completed from reference TRBV2 and TRBJ1-1, reads EPEVTQTPSHQVTQMGQEVILRCVPISNHLYFYWYRQILGQKVEFLVSFYNNEISEKSEIFDDQFSVERPDGSNFTLKIRSTKLEDSAMYFCASSDPDRVLLNTEAFFGQGTRLTVV.

V gene TRBV6-1 combines with J gene TRBJ2-7, with no clear D. The germline V and J ends were trimmed by 7 bases and 3 bases, with 13 bases remaining between them. The CDR3 length is 13 residues. The germline gives CDR1 MNHNS, CDR2 SASEGT. Here the CDR3 DNA reads TGTGCCAGCACGAAGGTGTCCCTCTACGAGCAGTACTTC. Translated, it gives CASTKVSLYEQYF.

The V gene is TRBV6-6, the J gene TRBJ1-5, with unresolved D. The V end lost 5 bases, the J end lost 3 bases, and 5 bases lay between the germline ends. Germline V CDR1 and CDR2: MNHNY, SVGAGI (reference sequence). The CDR3 has 12 residues. The CDR3 region has the DNA TGTGCCAGCAGTCAATTCAATCAGCCCCAGCATTTT. Its translation: CASSQFNQPQHF.

The chain links TRBV9 to TRBJ2-7; 13 positions match TRBD2. Per the germline V gene, CDR1 is SGDLS and CDR2 is YYNGEE. The CDR3 contains 17 residues. Unmatched junction bases numbered 9, after V lost 0 bases and J lost 6 bases. The CDR3 loop is CASSVGTSGRVAPEQYF. The DNA of the CDR3 is TGTGCCAGCAGCGTAGGGACTAGCGGGAGAGTCGCACCCGAGCAGTACTTC.

This chain links TRBV6-5 with TRBJ1-1; D may be TRBD1 (6 bases). Trimming removed 7 bases at V and 4 bases at J, with 19 bases between. Germline assignment: CDR1 MNHEY and CDR2 SVGAGI. This CDR3 comprises 15 residues. The CDR3 here is CASNPVGGRTTEAFF. The CDR3 nucleotides read TGTGCCAGCAACCCCGTTGGGGGCCGTACCACTGAAGCTTTCTTT.

The rearrangement joins TRBV11-3 to TRBJ2-7; TRBD2 matches at 8 bases. The CDR3 sequence is 16 residues long. Germline lookup yields CDR1 SGHNT and CDR2 YENEEA. The CDR3 DNA sequence: TGTGCTAAATTAGCGGGACCGGAAAGACCCTCCTACGAGCAGTACTTC. Its protein product is CAKLAGPERPSYEQYF.

The CDR3 DNA follows: TGTGCCAGTAGTATTCTGGCGGATACGCAGTATTTT. This translates into CASSILADTQYF. This chain joins TRBV19 and TRBJ2-3, with D hard to call. Germline CDR1 LNHDA, CDR2 SQIVND (reference sequence). V was cut by 3 bases and J by 6 bases, with 7 bases left in between. The CDR3 length is 12 residues.

The CDR3 protein is CASSLGRGLSNQPQHF. CDR3 nucleotides: TGTGCCAGCAGCTTAGGCAGGGGCTTAAGCAATCAGCCCCAGCATTTT. This sequence joins TRBV7-9 and TRBJ1-5; TRBD1 might be the D (6 bases). Between the trimmed V and J ends, which lost 1 base and 1 base, there was a span of 11 bases. This CDR3 is 16 amino acids long. Germline CDR1 SEHNR, CDR2 FQNEAQ (reference sequence).

The rearrangement uses TRBV30 and TRBJ2-7, with D perhaps given as TRBD1 or TRBD2 (7 bases each). V was shortened by 8 bases and J by 6 bases, with 23 bases between the two germline ends. Germline assignment: CDR1 GTSNPN and CDR2 SVGIG (reference sequence). The CDR3 runs 14 residues. CDR3: CAVHRDSGGSEQYF. CDR3 nucleotide sequence: TGTGCCGTACACCGGGACAGCGGCGGGAGCGAGCAGTACTTC. Together with reference TRBV30 and TRBJ2-7, the CDR3 gives the full variable domain: SQTIHQWPATLVQPVGSPLSLECTVEGTSNPNLYWYRQAAGRGLQLLFYSVGIGQISSEVPQNLSASRPQDRQFILSSKKLLLSDSGFYLCAVHRDSGGSEQYFGPGTRLTVT.

The genes are TRBV30 and TRBJ1-1, with D maybe TRBD1 (5 bases). The CDR3 is 13 residues long. V gave up 3 bases and J gave up 1 base, with 9 bases separating them. Germline V CDR1 and CDR2: GTSNPN, SVGIG (reference sequence). This chain's CDR3 is CAWSRDGNTEAFF. The CDR3 DNA is TGTGCCTGGAGCCGGGACGGGAACACTGAAGCTTTCTTT.

Notes on this clone: Distinct nucleotide sequences in the sample also encode this CDR3. The genes are TRBV18 and TRBJ2-3; D remains ambiguous. V lost 5 bases and J 0 bases, leaving 9 bases between the germline ends. Germline CDR1 KGHSH, CDR2 LQKENI. The CDR3 length is 14 residues. The CDR3 reads CASSGSPSTDTQYF. The CDR3 DNA reads TGTGCCAGCTCAGGTTCACCTAGCACAGATACGCAGTATTTT.

J is TRBJ1-5 and V is TRBV19; 7 nucleotides align to TRBD1. This CDR3 is 13 amino acids long. CDR1 LNHDA and CDR2 SQIVND come from the germline V gene (reference sequence). The V segment lost 6 bases and the J segment 5 bases; nucleotides outside the gene matches: 4. The CDR3 bases are TGTGCCAGTAGCGACAGGGCCCATCAGCCCCAGCATTTT. Translating it yields CASSDRAHQPQHF.

This clone was seen a single time. The chain uses TRBV14 and TRBJ2-1; no reliable D call. Germline V CDR1 and CDR2: SGHDN, FVKESK. Trimming stripped 0 bases from V and 7 bases from J, with 19 bases between. This CDR3 region has 17 residues. Written as DNA, the CDR3 is TGTGCCAGCAGCCAAGATCGGTCTTTTGGAGTCGGGAATGAGCAGTTCTTC. This sequence encodes CASSQDRSFGVGNEQFF.

The chain is built from TRBV7-2 and TRBJ2-2, with a weak D call TRBD1 (6 bases). Germline loops: CDR1 SGHTA, CDR2 FQGNSA. The V end was cut by 4 bases, the J end by 6 bases, with 15 bases between. This CDR3 is built from 15 residues. CDR3 coding DNA: TGTGCCAGCAGCTGGGTAACACAGGGATCCGGGGAGCTGTTTTTT. Translating gives CASSWVTQGSGELFF.

The chain combines TRBV20-1 with TRBJ2-1; D assignment may be TRBD1 or TRBD2 (5 bases each). Germline-derived CDR1 and CDR2 are DFQATT and SNEGSKA (reference sequence). The CDR3 has 11 residues. The CDR3 here is CEGRVYNEQFF. The CDR3 DNA sequence: TGCGAGGGGCGAGTATACAATGAGCAGTTCTTC.

This clone was seen a single time. The chain combines TRBV7-9 with TRBJ2-2; the match to TRBD2 covers 7 bases. The V gene end was trimmed by 7 bases and the J gene end by 6 bases; junction bases not matched to a gene: 8. The germline CDR1 and CDR2 sequences are SEHNR and FQNEAQ (reference sequence). The CDR3 spans 14 residues. The CDR3 is CASIRDAGAGELFF. DNA of the CDR3: TGTGCCAGCATTCGAGACGCGGGGGCCGGGGAGCTGTTTTTT.

V gene TRBV10-3 combines with J gene TRBJ1-1; unclear D gene. The CDR3 extends over 11 amino acids. Trimming took 10 bases from V and 3 from J, leaving 9 bases between them. The germline gives CDR1 ENHRY, CDR2 SYGVKD. DNA of the CDR3: TGTGCCACTTCGGACTACACTGAAGCTTTCTTT. It codes for CATSDYTEAFF.

J is TRBJ2-3 and V is TRBV18; tentative D call: TRBD2 (6 bases). The CDR3 length is 15 residues. Germline lookup yields CDR1 KGHSH and CDR2 LQKENI. The germline V and J ends were trimmed by 3 bases and 0 bases, with 10 bases remaining between them. The CDR3 is CASSPSSASTDTQYF. The CDR3 nucleotides read TGTGCCAGCTCACCCTCTAGCGCGAGCACAGATACGCAGTATTTT.

V and J are TRBV9 and TRBJ2-1, with a possible D match to TRBD1 (5 bases). With 2 bases removed from V and 8 bases from J, the gap between germline ends came to 11 bases. This CDR3 is built from 13 residues. From germline, CDR1 is SGDLS and CDR2 YYNGEE. The CDR3 bases are TGTGCCAGCAGCGTGGGGCCCGGCGATGAGCAGTTCTTC. Residues: CASSVGPGDEQFF.

The rearrangement joins TRBV2 to TRBJ2-2; 11 bases line up with TRBD2. CDR1 and CDR2 (germline): SNHLY, FYNNEI. Trimming removed 7 bases from V and 5 bases from J; junction bases left unmatched: 6. The CDR3 extends over 15 amino acids. The CDR3 sequence is CASNLAGGFTGELFF. The CDR3 DNA is TGTGCCAGCAACCTAGCGGGAGGTTTTACCGGGGAGCTGTTTTTT.

This chain links TRBV7-9 with TRBJ1-2; D perhaps matches TRBD1 (5 bases). The CDR3 runs 14 residues. Germline-derived CDR1 and CDR2 are SEHNR and FQNEAQ (reference sequence). V was pared by 1 base and J by 5 bases, with 11 bases between. CDR3 in amino acids: CASSLESTAYGYTF. In nucleotides, the CDR3 is TGTGCCAGCAGCTTAGAGTCGACAGCTTATGGCTACACCTTC.

Regarding this clone: Other DNA sequences in the same sample also yield this CDR3. J is TRBJ2-7 and V is TRBV18; D call uncertain. Deletions cut 3 bases from V and 2 bases from J, with 8 bases between. In germline, CDR1 is KGHSH, CDR2 LQKENI. CDR3 length: 13 residues. The CDR3 nucleotides read TGTGCCAGCTCACCGGCTAGGGCCTACGAGCAGTACTTC. This encodes CASSPARAYEQYF.

The chain recombines TRBV18 with TRBJ1-3; 7 bases map to TRBD1. This CDR3 region has 17 residues. J gave up 2 bases and V 0 bases, and 7 bases lay outside the gene matches. Germline V gene sequence: CDR1 KGHSH, CDR2 LQKENI. DNA of the CDR3: TGTGCCAGCTCACCACCCGACAGGGTCCTAGCTGGAAACACCATATATTTT. This gives the protein CASSPPDRVLAGNTIYF.

This chain links TRBV19 with TRBJ1-5; no reliable D call. The V and J ends lost 2 bases and 0 bases respectively, with 5 bases between them. Germline CDR1 is LNHDA and CDR2 is SQIVND (reference sequence). CDR3 length: 14 amino acids. CDR3 DNA: TGTGCCAGTAGTATACAAAATAGCAATCAGCCCCAGCATTTT. This gives the protein CASSIQNSNQPQHF.

The gene calls are TRBV6-5 and TRBJ2-7; no clear D gene. This CDR3 is 11 amino acids long. Between the trimmed V and J ends, which lost 2 bases and 12 bases, there was a span of 11 bases. Looked up from germline, CDR1 is MNHEY and CDR2 is SVGAGI. CDR3 nucleotides: TGTGCCAGCAGTTACAGTGGGCGTCGGTACTTC. It is translated as CASSYSGRRYF.

The CDR3 bases are TGTGCCAGCAGCTTAGAGGGACAATGGAAAAACATTCAGTACTTC. This gives the protein CASSLEGQWKNIQYF. V is TRBV7-9 and J is TRBJ2-4, with TRBD1 as a possible D gene (6 bases). V was trimmed by 1 base and J by 4 bases, leaving 11 bases between them. Germline CDR1 reads SEHNR; CDR2 reads FQNEAQ (reference sequence). The CDR3 sequence is 15 residues long.